Listed below are T cell receptor beta chains from one sample, sequenced in a study of blood T cell repertoires in COVID-19. TCRdb keeps only in-frame clones here, not all; method: immunoSEQ multiplex PCR. The data hold more than 30,000 clones, with around nine tenths observed a single time. Sequenced: peripheral blood. All receptors derive from a man aged 55 to 70 with active COVID-19. The CDR3 runs from the conserved cysteine through the conserved F or W. Fields, in order: V gene, D gene, clone size, J gene, CDR3 DNA, CDR3 protein. The D gene is left open where the match is weak. Size values are once, few and many counts, or a class for expanded clones, and some rows have none.

V: TRBV5-1; D: .; size: .; J: TRBJ1-2; DNA: TGCGCCAGCAGCGGGAGCGAGAGAGGCTACACCTTC; CDR3: CASSGSERGYTF
V: TRBV28; D: .; size: .; J: TRBJ2-5; DNA: TGTGCCAGCGGACTTCAGTTGGGCGAGACCCAGTACTTC; CDR3: CASGLQLGETQYF
V: TRBV6-5; D: .; size: .; J: TRBJ1-6; DNA: TGTGCCAGCACCTTGGGGAGAACACCCCTCCACTTT; CDR3: CASTLGRTPLHF
V: TRBV18; D: TRBD1; size: .; J: TRBJ1-2; DNA: TGTGCCAGCTCACCAGTCTCCCCGGGACAGGGGCCCGGGTACACCTTC; CDR3: CASSPVSPGQGPGYTF
V: TRBV20-1; D: TRBD1; size: .; J: TRBJ2-1; DNA: TGCAGTGCTGACAGGGGCAATGAGCAGTTCTTC; CDR3: CSADRGNEQFF
V: TRBV28; D: .; size: once; J: TRBJ2-3; DNA: TGTGCCAGCAGTTCGTATCAGGGAAACACAGATACGCAGTATTTT; CDR3: CASSSYQGNTDTQYF
V: TRBV5-1; D: TRBD2; size: .; J: TRBJ2-3; DNA: TGCGCCAGCACCCCGGGGACTAGCGGGATGGGCACAGATACGCAGTATTTT; CDR3: CASTPGTSGMGTDTQYF
V: TRBV10-2; D: TRBD1; size: .; J: TRBJ1-3; DNA: TGCGCCAGCAGTGAAAGGACAGGGCCCTCTGGAAACACCATATATTTT; CDR3: CASSERTGPSGNTIYF
V: TRBV7-2; D: TRBD1; size: .; J: TRBJ2-7; DNA: TGTGCCAGCAGCCCTGCGCCGGGACAGGGGACCCACGAGCAGTACTTC; CDR3: CASSPAPGQGTHEQYF
V: TRBV4-2; D: .; size: .; J: TRBJ2-2; DNA: TGTGCCAGCAGCCAAGAGGTAGCGGCGAACACCGGGGAGCTGTTTTTT; CDR3: CASSQEVAANTGELFF
V: TRBV5-1; D: TRBD1; size: .; J: TRBJ2-2; DNA: TGCGCCAGCAGCGGGACAGACGGAACCGCCGGGGAGCTGTTTTTT; CDR3: CASSGTDGTAGELFF
V: TRBV3-1/TRBV3-2; D: .; size: .; J: TRBJ1-3; DNA: TGTGCCAGCAGCCTGGGGACATTTTCTTCTGGAAACACCATATATTTT; CDR3: CASSLGTFSSGNTIYF
V: TRBV5-6; D: .; size: .; J: TRBJ2-5; DNA: TGTGCCAGCAGCCCGGAGGGCGGGGCGTACCAAGAGACCCAGTACTTC; CDR3: CASSPEGGAYQETQYF
V: TRBV19; D: TRBD2; size: .; J: TRBJ2-1; DNA: TGTGCCAGTAGTATAGTGCAAAGGGGACTAGCGGGAGAGGGGGAGCAGTTCTTC; CDR3: CASSIVQRGLAGEGEQFF
V: TRBV11-3; D: .; size: once; J: TRBJ2-7; DNA: TGTGCCAGCAGCTTGGGGGGACGCGAGCAGTACTTC; CDR3: CASSLGGREQYF
V: TRBV19; D: TRBD1; size: .; J: TRBJ1-1; DNA: TGTGCCAGTAGATCTTACAGGGGGCACACTGAAGCTTTCTTT; CDR3: CASRSYRGHTEAFF
V: TRBV21-1; D: .; size: .; J: TRBJ1-5; DNA: TGTGCCAGCAGCAAATGTGTAGGAGTCTATAGCAATCAGCCCCAGCATTTT; CDR3: CASSKCVGVYSNQPQHF
V: TRBV5-8; D: .; size: few; J: TRBJ2-2; DNA: TGTGCCAGCAGCTTGTCGGTCGGCACCGGGGAGCTGTTTTTT; CDR3: CASSLSVGTGELFF
V: TRBV19; D: .; size: .; J: TRBJ1-4; DNA: TGTGCCAGTAGTATTCCCCCCGACAGAAATAATGAAAAACTGTTTTTT; CDR3: CASSIPPDRNNEKLFF
V: TRBV5-4; D: .; size: few; J: TRBJ1-1; DNA: TGTGCCAGCAGCCGCGGTGGTGCGAACACTGAAGCTTTCTTT; CDR3: CASSRGGANTEAFF
V: TRBV6-2/TRBV6-3; D: .; size: .; J: TRBJ2-7; DNA: TGTGCCAGCAGTCGCCCAGGTAGCGAGCAGTACTTC; CDR3: CASSRPGSEQYF
V: TRBV9; D: .; size: .; J: TRBJ2-1; DNA: TGTGCCAGCAGCGTAGCTACCCAGAGGGTTAATGAGCAGTTCTTC; CDR3: CASSVATQRVNEQFF
V: TRBV19; D: TRBD1; size: .; J: TRBJ1-6; DNA: TGTGCCAGTAGTACGGGTACATCGGGACAGTCCAATTCACCCCTCCACTTT; CDR3: CASSTGTSGQSNSPLHF
V: TRBV5-1; D: TRBD1; size: .; J: TRBJ2-5; DNA: TGCGCCAGCAGCGCAGGGACAGGGGGTTACCAAGAGACCCAGTACTTC; CDR3: CASSAGTGGYQETQYF
V: TRBV11-2; D: .; size: .; J: TRBJ2-4; DNA: TGTGCCAGCAGCTTAGGCGCGAACTCCGTTCAGTACTTC; CDR3: CASSLGANSVQYF
V: TRBV11-2; D: TRBD1; size: .; J: TRBJ1-1; DNA: TGTGCCAGCAGCTGGGGACAGGGGAACACTGAAGCTTTCTTT; CDR3: CASSWGQGNTEAFF
V: TRBV10-3; D: TRBD1; size: .; J: TRBJ2-1; DNA: TGTGCCACCCTACCGGGACAGGGGTTGTGGAATGAGCAGTTCTTC; CDR3: CATLPGQGLWNEQFF
V: TRBV5-6; D: TRBD2; size: .; J: TRBJ2-2; DNA: TGTGCCAGCAGCCGGGGACTAGCGGGAGCCGGGGAGCTGTTTTTT; CDR3: CASSRGLAGAGELFF
V: TRBV7-8; D: .; size: .; J: TRBJ2-7; DNA: TGTGCCAGCAGCCCCCGACTCACTAGTCTCTCCTACGAGCAGTACTTC; CDR3: CASSPRLTSLSYEQYF
V: TRBV3-1/TRBV3-2; D: TRBD1; size: .; J: TRBJ2-2; DNA: TGTGCCAGCAGCCATTGGGACAGGGATCACACCGGGGAGCTGTTTTTT; CDR3: CASSHWDRDHTGELFF
V: TRBV18; D: TRBD1; size: .; J: TRBJ1-4; DNA: TGTGCCAGCTCACCGGGACAGATTAATGAAAAACTGTTTTTT; CDR3: CASSPGQINEKLFF
V: TRBV7-3; D: .; size: .; J: TRBJ1-2; DNA: TGTGCCAGCAGCCCAGTGGTTGGGGGCGACTATGGCTACACCTTC; CDR3: CASSPVVGGDYGYTF
V: TRBV5-5; D: .; size: .; J: TRBJ1-4; DNA: TGTGCCAGCAGCCGCCGGGAGCCTGCAACTAATGAAAAACTGTTTTTT; CDR3: CASSRREPATNEKLFF
V: TRBV7-2; D: TRBD1; size: .; J: TRBJ2-7; DNA: TGTGCCAGCAGCTTAGAGGGACAGGGAGGGAGCGAGCAGTACTTC; CDR3: CASSLEGQGGSEQYF
V: TRBV7-2; D: TRBD1; size: .; J: TRBJ2-7; DNA: TGTGCCAGCAGCGTGGTTCAGGGGGCTTTCGAGCAGTACTTC; CDR3: CASSVVQGAFEQYF
V: TRBV19; D: TRBD2; size: few; J: TRBJ2-1; DNA: TGTGCCAGTAGGATACTAGCGGGAGAAGCCAATGAGCAGTTCTTC; CDR3: CASRILAGEANEQFF
V: TRBV9; D: .; size: .; J: TRBJ1-2; DNA: TGTGCCAGCAGCGCCGACGCAGGGTCCTATGGCTACACCTTC; CDR3: CASSADAGSYGYTF
V: TRBV9; D: .; size: .; J: TRBJ2-5; DNA: TGTGCCAGCAGCGTAGATGGAGTAGGAGAGACCCAGTACTTC; CDR3: CASSVDGVGETQYF
V: TRBV12-3/TRBV12-4; D: .; size: .; J: TRBJ1-1; DNA: TGTGCCATCAGGGACAACAATAAACACTATTTT; CDR3: CAIRDNNKHYF
V: TRBV28; D: TRBD1; size: .; J: TRBJ2-7; DNA: TGTGCCAGCAGTTCCACCGGGACAGGGGTCGACGAGCAGTACTTC; CDR3: CASSSTGTGVDEQYF
V: TRBV5-1; D: TRBD2; size: .; J: TRBJ2-3; DNA: TGCGCCAGCAGCCAAGGACTAGCGGGAGACGCTAGCACAGATACGCAGTATTTT; CDR3: CASSQGLAGDASTDTQYF